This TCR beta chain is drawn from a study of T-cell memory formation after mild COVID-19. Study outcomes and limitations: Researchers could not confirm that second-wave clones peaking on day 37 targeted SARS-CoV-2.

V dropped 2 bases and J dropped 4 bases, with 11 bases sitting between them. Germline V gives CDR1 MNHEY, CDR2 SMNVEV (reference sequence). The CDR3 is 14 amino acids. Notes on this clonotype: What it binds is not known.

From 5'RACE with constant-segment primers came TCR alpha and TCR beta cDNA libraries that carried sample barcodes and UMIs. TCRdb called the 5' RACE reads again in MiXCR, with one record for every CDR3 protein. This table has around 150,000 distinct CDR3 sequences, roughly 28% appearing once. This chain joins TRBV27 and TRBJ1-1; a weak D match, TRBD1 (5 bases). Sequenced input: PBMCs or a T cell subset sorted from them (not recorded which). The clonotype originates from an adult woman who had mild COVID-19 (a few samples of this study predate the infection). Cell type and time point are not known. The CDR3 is CASSLLGGGTEAFF. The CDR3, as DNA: TGTGCCAGCAGTTTACTGGGGGGAGGCACTGAAGCTTTCTTT.